Shown below are 25 T cell receptor beta chains from a single sample sequenced in a study of blood T cell repertoires in COVID-19. Clones were sequenced by immunoSEQ multiplex PCR, and TCRdb holds only the in-frame ones, with some missing. The sample has about 200,000 clones, around nine tenths seen once; the top ten hold roughly 6.2%. The sample comprised peripheral blood. Source of these receptors: a woman aged 40 to 50 who had recovered from COVID-19.

This clone was seen only once. J is TRBJ2-1 and V is TRBV3-1 (or the pseudogene TRBV3-2), with 7 bases aligning to TRBD1. Germline values: CDR1 LGHDT, CDR2 YNNKEL (reference sequence). The V segment lost 4 bases and the J segment 9 bases; nucleotides outside the gene matches: 6. There are 13 residues in the CDR3. In DNA, the CDR3 is TGTGCCAGCAGCCCAAACAGGGGCGGTGAGCAGTTCTTC. Protein product: CASSPNRGGEQFF.

The rearrangement joins TRBV19 to TRBJ2-3; D unresolved. Germline values: CDR1 LNHDA, CDR2 SQIVND (reference sequence). V lost 3 bases, J lost 6 bases, and 7 bases lay in between. The CDR3 extends over 12 amino acids. The CDR3 sequence: CASSMRLDTQYF. As DNA, the CDR3 is TGTGCCAGTAGTATGCGTTTGGATACGCAGTATTTT.

The chain is built from TRBV5-1 and TRBJ1-4, with D possibly TRBD1 on 5 matching bases. Trimming cost V 2 bases and J 15 bases, with 26 bases left between them. Germline V gene lookup returns CDR1 SGHRS and CDR2 YFSETQ. The CDR3 has 16 amino acids. In DNA form, the CDR3 reads TGCGCCAGCAGCTTATACGGCTTGGTCGGGGGTAGTATTGTGTTTTTT. Encoded protein: CASSLYGLVGGSIVFF.

This rearrangement joins TRBV2 to TRBJ2-5, with 7 bases identical to TRBD1. Looked up from germline, CDR1 is SNHLY and CDR2 is FYNNEI. CDR3 length: 15 amino acids. The J segment lost 5 bases and the V segment lost 5 bases, leaving 11 bases of the junction unmatched. The CDR3 DNA reads as TGTGCCAGCAGTCCTATACAGGGGACCGGCGAGACCCAGTACTTC. Translated: CASSPIQGTGETQYF. Variable domain in full (rest from reference TRBV2 and TRBJ2-5): EPEVTQTPSHQVTQMGQEVILRCVPISNHLYFYWYRQILGQKVEFLVSFYNNEISEKSEIFDDQFSVERPDGSNFTLKIRSTKLEDSAMYFCASSPIQGTGETQYFGPGTRLLVL.

The DNA for the CDR3 is TGTGCCAGCTCACCACCGTTTTTTGAGGAAGAGACCCAGTACTTC. Amino acids: CASSPPFFEEETQYF. V usage is TRBV18 and J usage is TRBJ2-5; D is uncertain. The CDR3 consists of 15 residues. V was clipped by 0 bases and J by 3 bases, with 11 bases between them. The germline CDR1 and CDR2 sequences are KGHSH and LQKENI.

J is TRBJ2-1 and V is TRBV7-3; D gene uncertain. This CDR3 is 13 amino acids long. The germline V gene has CDR1 SGHTA and CDR2 FQGTGA. Trimming removed 4 bases from V and 9 bases from J, with 13 bases in between. CDR3 protein: CASSSDSSGEQFF. DNA for the CDR3: TGTGCCAGCAGCTCCGACTCTAGTGGTGAGCAGTTCTTC. Variable domain in full (rest from reference TRBV7-3 and TRBJ2-1): GAGVSQTPSNKVTEKGKYVELRCDPISGHTALYWYRQSLGQGPEFLIYFQGTGAADDSGLPNDRFFAVRPEGSVSTLKIQRTERGDSAVYLCASSSDSSGEQFFGPGTRLTVL.

The chain uses TRBV6-6 and TRBJ1-1, with D possibly being TRBD1 (5 bases). The germline V and J ends were trimmed by 7 bases and 3 bases, with 18 bases remaining between them. This CDR3 is built from 15 residues. The germline V gene encodes CDR1 MNHNY and CDR2 SVGAGI (reference sequence). The CDR3 nucleotides are TGTGCCAGCAAAAACCCCGGGGGAGGATACACTGAAGCTTTCTTT. This encodes CASKNPGGGYTEAFF.

J is TRBJ2-7 and V is TRBV4-3; 10 bases map to TRBD2. The trim removed 0 bases at V and 5 bases at J, leaving 10 bases unmatched. The CDR3 has 17 residues. Germline V gene sequence: CDR1 LGHNA, CDR2 YSLEER. This chain's CDR3 is CASSQDSRAGGVNEQYF. The CDR3 DNA sequence: TGCGCCAGCAGCCAAGATAGTCGAGCGGGAGGGGTAAACGAGCAGTACTTC.

This chain joins TRBV7-9 and TRBJ1-2, with a possible D match to TRBD1 (6 bases). This CDR3 region has 15 residues. Between the trimmed V and J ends, which lost 3 bases and 2 bases, there was a span of 13 bases. CDR1 and CDR2 from the germline V gene are SEHNR and FQNEAQ (reference sequence). The CDR3 DNA is TGTGCCAGCAGCTTGGTACAGGGACGGAACTATGGCTACACCTTC. Protein: CASSLVQGRNYGYTF.

The chain employs TRBV6-5 and TRBJ2-5, with D unclear. The CDR3 loop spans 13 amino acids. V shed 7 bases and J shed 2 bases, with 11 bases lying between them. Germline assignment: CDR1 MNHEY and CDR2 SVGAGI. The CDR3 DNA is TGTGCCAGCATGCGTTCCGATCAAGAGACCCAGTACTTC. This codes for CASMRSDQETQYF.

V gene TRBV29-1 combines with J gene TRBJ2-7, with TRBD1 as a possible D gene (6 bases). The CDR3 extends over 14 amino acids. CDR1 and CDR2 from the germline V gene are SQVTM and ANQGSEA. The ends were cut back, 2 bases at V and 4 bases at J, with 15 bases in the middle. The CDR3 region has the DNA TGCAGCGTTGAAAACAGGGCCGGTACGTACGAGCAGTACTTC. It is translated as CSVENRAGTYEQYF.

This chain connects TRBV5-4 to TRBJ1-1; D not certain. CDR1 is SGHNT and CDR2 is YYREEE in the germline V gene (reference sequence). This CDR3 has 13 amino acids. Trimming took off 0 bases at V and 6 bases at J, with 9 bases between the two ends. In DNA form, the CDR3 reads TGTGCCAGCAGCTTGGACACAGCCTCTGAAGCTTTCTTT. This sequence encodes CASSLDTASEAFF.

The chain joins TRBV10-3 to TRBJ2-1, with 12 bases identical to TRBD2. In germline, CDR1 is ENHRY, CDR2 SYGVKD. The CDR3 totals 17 residues. V lost 2 bases, J lost 9 bases, and 11 bases stayed unmatched. CDR3 loop: CAISEASGRGRKSEQFF. Written as DNA, the CDR3 is TGTGCCATCAGTGAGGCTAGCGGGAGGGGAAGAAAGAGTGAGCAGTTCTTC.

This clone has a single count. The chain links TRBV3-1 (or the pseudogene TRBV3-2) to TRBJ2-1, with TRBD2 identical over 12 bases. The CDR3 length is 18 residues. Germline V CDR1 and CDR2: LGHDT, YNNKEL (reference sequence). J was trimmed by 0 bases and V by 2 bases; bases with no gene match: 5. The CDR3 DNA follows: TGTGCCAGCAGCCAACTAGCGGGAGGGCCGAGCTCCTACAATGAGCAGTTCTTC. Residues: CASSQLAGGPSSYNEQFF.

The chain links TRBV9 to TRBJ2-1; D gene unclear. V lost 0 bases to trimming and J lost 9 bases, with 10 bases between them. The CDR3 contains 13 residues. Germline loops: CDR1 SGDLS, CDR2 YYNGEE. In DNA, the CDR3 is TGTGCCAGCAGCGTAGGCCCTACGGGTGAGCAGTTCTTC. Translated, it gives CASSVGPTGEQFF.

The rearrangement joins TRBV7-2 to TRBJ1-1, with a possible D match to TRBD1 (5 bases). Germline assignment: CDR1 SGHTA and CDR2 FQGNSA. V lost 6 bases and J 3 bases, leaving 11 bases between the germline ends. CDR3 length equals 13 residues. CDR3 loop: CASSITGDTEAFF. As DNA, the CDR3 is TGTGCCAGCAGTATAACAGGTGACACTGAAGCTTTCTTT. The whole variable domain, filled in from reference TRBV7-2 and TRBJ1-1, reads GAGVSQSPSNKVTEKGKDVELRCDPISGHTALYWYRQSLGQGLEFLIYFQGNSAPDKSGLPSDRFSAERTGGSVSTLTIQRTQQEDSAVYLCASSITGDTEAFFGQGTRLTVV.

The chain joins TRBV11-2 to TRBJ2-7, with D possibly being TRBD1 (7 bases). The germline V gene has CDR1 SGHAT and CDR2 FQNNGV. The V end was cut by 4 bases, the J end by 2 bases, with 15 bases between. The length of the CDR3 is 15 residues. CDR3 nucleotide sequence: TGTGCCAGCAGCTCCTACAGGGGACTTCCCTACGAGCAGTACTTC. Translation gives CASSSYRGLPYEQYF.

This clone showed up just a few times. The chain is built from TRBV7-9 and TRBJ1-5; TRBD1 aligns across 7 bases. The J segment lost 7 bases and the V segment lost 5 bases, leaving 8 bases of the junction unmatched. This CDR3 contains 14 residues. The V gene's germline CDR1 is SEHNR and CDR2 FQNEAQ (reference sequence). The CDR3, as DNA: TGTGCCAGCAGCCAAGGGACAGCGGGCCAGCCCCAGCATTTT. This codes for CASSQGTAGQPQHF.

V is TRBV9 and J is TRBJ1-3, with D perhaps matching TRBD1 (5 bases). V lost 3 bases and J 3 bases, leaving 16 bases between the germline ends. Germline loops: CDR1 SGDLS, CDR2 YYNGEE. The CDR3 consists of 16 residues. The CDR3 nucleotides are TGTGCCAGCAGCGATTGGGCAGGGTATGGTGGAAACACCATATATTTT. Its translation: CASSDWAGYGGNTIYF.

This rearrangement joins TRBV4-1 to TRBJ2-7; 12 bases fit TRBD2. Trimming at V came to 0 bases and at J to 4 bases, leaving 4 bases not matched to a gene. Germline lookup yields CDR1 MGHRA and CDR2 YSYEKL. The CDR3 loop spans 16 amino acids. The CDR3 loop is CASSQESTSGRYEQYF. The CDR3 DNA follows: TGCGCCAGCAGCCAAGAATCCACTAGCGGGAGGTACGAGCAGTACTTC.

This clone was recorded once. V and J are TRBV7-9 and TRBJ1-1; D unclear. Germline V gene data show CDR1 as SEHNR and CDR2 as FQNEAQ (reference sequence). The CDR3 is 15 amino acids. V dropped 1 base and J dropped 2 bases, with 11 bases sitting between them. The CDR3 bases are TGTGCCAGCAGCTTAGTGTCGGGATACAACACTGAAGCTTTCTTT. As protein: CASSLVSGYNTEAFF.

The V gene is TRBV19, the J gene TRBJ2-7; 8 nucleotides align to TRBD1. The CDR3 extends over 13 amino acids. CDR1 is LNHDA, CDR2 SQIVND, per germline (reference sequence). V gave up 5 bases and J gave up 3 bases; unmatched junction bases: 3. CDR3 sequence reads: CASSAGQDYEQYF. CDR3 bases: TGTGCCAGTAGTGCGGGACAGGACTACGAGCAGTACTTC.

The chain recombines TRBV7-2 with TRBJ2-5; a possible D gene is TRBD2 (6 bases). The CDR3 sequence is 14 residues long. Trimming shortened V by 5 bases and J by 4 bases, and 14 bases separated the two germline ends. Germline CDR1 and CDR2: SGHTA and FQGNSA. The CDR3 bases are TGTGCCAGCAGCCAGAGCGGAGGGGCAGAGACCCAGTACTTC. This codes for CASSQSGGAETQYF.

V and J are TRBV28 and TRBJ1-2; TRBD1 matches at 7 bases. This CDR3 has 13 residues. Germline V gene data show CDR1 as MDHEN and CDR2 as SYDVKM. Trimming removed 4 bases from V and 5 bases from J; junction bases left unmatched: 4. The CDR3 spells CASSSGTVYGYTF. The CDR3 DNA reads TGTGCCAGCAGTTCTGGGACAGTGTATGGCTACACCTTC.

The J gene is TRBJ1-2, the V gene TRBV25-1, with D possibly matching TRBD1 (6 bases). This CDR3 region has 12 residues. Between the trimmed V and J ends, which lost 8 bases and 5 bases, there was a span of 12 bases. Germline CDR1 is MGHDK and CDR2 is SYGVNS. CDR3 sequence (DNA): TGTGCCAGCCAAACAGGGAGATATGGCTACACCTTC. Its translation: CASQTGRYGYTF.